This T cell receptor (beta chain) was identified in a study of T cells in narcolepsy. Study as a whole: Enrolled donors included narcolepsy type 1 or type 2 patients and healthy controls.

With respect to this clone: Its target is unknown.

General study points: Blood of same and different patients, but not healthy controls, reportedly held recurring autoreactive clonotypes. HCRT-specific and TRIB2-specific autoreactive clonotypes appeared among same-patient CSF and blood CD4+ clonotypes.

The germline V and J ends were trimmed by 2 bases and 3 bases, with 11 bases remaining between them. CDR3 length: 15 amino acids. The V gene's germline CDR1 is MDHEN and CDR2 SYDVKM. Profiling relied on immunoSEQ multiplex PCR, and the TCRdb table lists in-frame clones only, not all of them. The sample has more than 20,000 clones, roughly 85% seen once. The gene calls are TRBV28 and TRBJ2-1, with D perhaps matching TRBD1 or TRBD2 (7 bases each). The receptor was derived from a human donor in good health. Sequencing input: memory (CD45RA-) CD4+ T cells from blood. The CDR3 DNA is TGTGCCAGCAGTTTACCAGGGGGGGTCTACAATGAGCAGTTCTTC. This encodes CASSLPGGVYNEQFF.